Below, one T cell receptor beta chain is given with its context. No antigen is known for it. The V gene end was trimmed by 3 bases and the J gene end by 4 bases; junction bases not matched to a gene: 8. CDR3 length: 15 amino acids. Germline CDR1 is MNHEY and CDR2 is SMNVEV (reference sequence). These data come from a study of cytomegalovirus exposure and HLA in healthy donors. Background on the study: The roughly 120 validation repertoires used the same platform as the approximately 620 first-cohort repertoires (as reported by a later analysis). Findings of the study overall: Generally TCR sequences proved uncommon, though certain public TCRs appeared in numerous donors.

The repertoire was sequenced with immunoSEQ multiplex PCR; TCRdb's copy has only in-frame clones and lacks some. The repertoire holds just over 80,000 clones, with around 96% as singletons. The chain couples TRBV27 to TRBJ2-7; TRBD2 agrees at 8 bases. What was sequenced was PBMCs. This receptor was taken from a woman between 18 and 29 years old in good health and CMV-seronegative. The DNA of the CDR3 is TGTGCCAGCAGTTTGAGCCGAGCGGGAGAATACGAGCAGTACTTC. Translating it yields CASSLSRAGEYEQYF.